The 18 T cell receptor beta chains below were found in one sample sequenced in a study of shared clonotypes between healthy human individuals. The data were produced by immunoSEQ multiplex PCR, yet TCRdb's version contains in-frame clones alone and is incomplete. The repertoire consists of under 2,000,000 clones, with approximately 94% occurring once and the leading ten covering 1.2%. Naive CD8 populations comprised CD45RO-negative cells positively selected for CCR7, excluding terminally differentiated effector memory CD45RA+ cells. Specimen: naive CD8+ T cells sorted from blood. These receptor sequences come from a man in his late teens or twenties in good health.

The gene calls are TRBV27 and TRBJ1-6; 8 bases map to TRBD1. CDR1 is MNHEY and CDR2 is SMNVEV in the germline V gene (reference sequence). CDR3 size: 15 residues. V shed 5 bases and J 6 bases; nucleotides not matched to a gene: 6. CDR3 coding DNA: TGTGCCAGCAGTGCTCAGGGGGCGGTTAATTCACCCCTCCACTTT. This sequence encodes CASSAQGAVNSPLHF.

The V gene is TRBV5-6, the J gene TRBJ1-4; no definite D call. The V gene lost 0 bases and the J gene lost 0 bases, with 18 bases spanning the gap. Germline CDR1 reads SGHDT; CDR2 reads YYEEEE. The CDR3 consists of 19 residues. The CDR3 DNA reads as TGTGCCAGCAGCTTGGATGGGGTAAACGCTGTTGCAACTAATGAAAAACTGTTTTTT. It specifies CASSLDGVNAVATNEKLFF.

On this clone itself: The sample contains more than one DNA sequence encoding this CDR3. The chain recombines TRBV27 with TRBJ2-3; D is unclear. In germline, CDR1 is MNHEY, CDR2 SMNVEV (reference sequence). CDR3 length: 13 residues. Trimming pared 3 bases from V and 0 bases from J, leaving 4 bases between. The CDR3 sequence: CASSFSSTDTQYF. The DNA for the CDR3 is TGTGCCAGCAGTTTCTCAAGCACAGATACGCAGTATTTT.

This rearrangement joins TRBV9 to TRBJ2-3; D might be TRBD2 (6 bases). Germline CDR1 is SGDLS and CDR2 is YYNGEE. The V end was cut by 0 bases, the J end by 1 base, with 12 bases between. This CDR3 contains 16 residues. This CDR3 reads CASSVDGGPGTDTQYF. CDR3 coding DNA: TGTGCCAGCAGCGTAGACGGAGGGCCCGGCACAGATACGCAGTATTTT.

Here the CDR3 DNA reads TGTGCCACCAGCCCGGGGGGGCCTTACAATGAGCAGTTCTTC. Its translation: CATSPGGPYNEQFF. The J gene is TRBJ2-1, the V gene TRBV15; 8 nucleotides line up with TRBD2. The CDR3 length is 14 residues. Per germline, CDR1 LNHNV and CDR2 YYDKDF (reference sequence). V lost 5 bases, J lost 4 bases, and 4 bases stayed unmatched.

The chain couples TRBV5-1 to TRBJ2-7, with D perhaps given as TRBD1 or TRBD2 (5 bases each). The CDR3 sequence is 16 residues long. In germline, CDR1 is SGHRS, CDR2 YFSETQ. Trimming took off 2 bases at V and 1 base at J, with 16 bases between the two ends. The CDR3 nucleotides read TGCGCCAGCAGCTTTCTGGGGCAGGGACCTTCCTACGAGCAGTACTTC. Protein sequence: CASSFLGQGPSYEQYF.

The chain couples TRBV13 to TRBJ2-3; 8 bases fit TRBD2. Germline lookup yields CDR1 PRHDT and CDR2 FYEKMQ (reference sequence). With 5 bases clipped from V and 6 bases from J, the junction kept 7 bases outside the gene matches. The CDR3 has 14 amino acids. CDR3 in amino acids: CASSPVAGRDTQYF. The CDR3 coding sequence is TGTGCCAGCAGCCCCGTAGCGGGGCGGGATACGCAGTATTTT.

The genes are TRBV19 and TRBJ2-7; 7 positions match TRBD1. Looked up from germline, CDR1 is LNHDA and CDR2 is SQIVND (reference sequence). The CDR3 loop spans 14 amino acids. V trimming: 5 bases; J trimming: 2 bases; junction bases outside the gene matches: 6. The CDR3 here is CASSETGWTYEQYF. The CDR3 DNA follows: TGTGCCAGTAGTGAGACAGGGTGGACCTACGAGCAGTACTTC.

J is TRBJ2-3 and V is TRBV19, with TRBD2 identical over 7 bases. Per germline, CDR1 LNHDA and CDR2 SQIVND (reference sequence). The CDR3 has 16 residues. The J segment lost 6 bases and the V segment lost 3 bases, leaving 12 bases of the junction unmatched. CDR3 in amino acids: CASSIHPGGRPDTQYF. CDR3 DNA: TGTGCCAGTAGTATTCATCCCGGCGGGAGACCTGATACGCAGTATTTT.

As to this clone: The same CDR3 also results from other DNA sequences found in this sample. The chain is built from TRBV6-5 and TRBJ2-7; a weak D match, TRBD2 (6 bases). The CDR3 covers 14 residues. The germline V and J ends were trimmed by 5 bases and 1 base, with 12 bases remaining between them. The V gene's germline CDR1 is MNHEY and CDR2 SVGAGI. The CDR3, as DNA: TGTGCCAGCAGTCCCGGGACTGGATCCTACGAGCAGTACTTC. Translation gives CASSPGTGSYEQYF.

The chain uses TRBV5-1 and TRBJ2-7, with 7 nucleotides matching TRBD1. Germline CDR1 and CDR2: SGHRS and YFSETQ. The CDR3 is 15 residues long. Trimming cost V 4 bases and J 0 bases; bases outside gene matches: 7. The CDR3 loop is CASSLPTGSSYEQYF. The CDR3 DNA sequence: TGCGCCAGCAGCCTCCCGACAGGGAGCTCCTACGAGCAGTACTTC.

This chain joins TRBV5-1 and TRBJ1-2; TRBD1 matches 9 bases. The CDR3 spans 15 residues. Germline V gene lookup returns CDR1 SGHRS and CDR2 YFSETQ. J was trimmed by 8 bases and V by 0 bases; bases with no gene match: 8. DNA for the CDR3: TGCGCCAGCAGCTTGGCCTGGGGACAGGGTGGCGGCTACACCTTC. Translated: CASSLAWGQGGGYTF.

The rearrangement links TRBV6-5 to TRBJ2-7, with D possibly being TRBD1 (6 bases). This CDR3 spans 13 amino acids. The germline V gene encodes CDR1 MNHEY and CDR2 SVGAGI. Trimming removed 8 bases from V and 2 bases from J, with 13 bases in between. In nucleotides, the CDR3 is TGTGCCAGCGCTGGGGACAATGCCTACGAGCAGTACTTC. Protein sequence: CASAGDNAYEQYF.

About this clone: The sample carries other DNA sequences with the same CDR3. The chain employs TRBV5-1 and TRBJ2-1, with D tentatively TRBD1 (5 bases). The CDR3 covers 14 residues. Germline-derived CDR1 and CDR2 are SGHRS and YFSETQ. V lost 0 bases and J 3 bases, leaving 7 bases between the germline ends. CDR3 in DNA: TGCGCCAGCAGCTTGGCAGGGCGCTACAATGAGCAGTTCTTC. This translates into CASSLAGRYNEQFF.

V usage is TRBV28 and J usage is TRBJ2-7; 9 positions agree with TRBD1. Germline-derived CDR1 and CDR2 are MDHEN and SYDVKM. After removal of 3 bases from V and 2 bases from J, the junction contained 5 bases not matched to a gene. The CDR3 has 15 amino acids. This chain's CDR3 is CASSFGGQGTYEQYF. The CDR3 DNA sequence: TGTGCCAGCAGTTTTGGCGGACAGGGGACCTACGAGCAGTACTTC.

A word on this clone: Other nucleotide sequences from this sample produce the same CDR3. V gene TRBV6-5 combines with J gene TRBJ1-6; 9 positions match TRBD1. J gave up 11 bases and V 5 bases, and 10 bases lay outside the gene matches. This CDR3 is 15 amino acids long. Per the germline V gene, CDR1 is MNHEY and CDR2 is SVGAGI. CDR3 amino acids: CASSMGQGGLPPLHF. The CDR3 DNA reads TGTGCCAGCAGTATGGGACAGGGAGGGTTGCCACCCCTCCACTTT.

The CDR3, as DNA: TGTGCCAGCAGTAGAGACGTTGAAGAGACCCAGTACTTC. Translation gives CASSRDVEETQYF. V and J are TRBV6-4 and TRBJ2-5; D not certain. Germline V gives CDR1 MRHNA, CDR2 SNTAGT. The CDR3 totals 13 residues. V was cut by 5 bases and J by 3 bases, with 10 bases left in between.

This chain connects TRBV19 to TRBJ1-5, with unresolved D. Germline CDR1 LNHDA, CDR2 SQIVND (reference sequence). Trimming stripped 1 base from V and 7 bases from J, with 14 bases between. This CDR3 has 15 residues. The CDR3 coding sequence is TGTGCCAGTAGTATAGCCCCCAGGTCGGACCAGCCCCAGCATTTT. It specifies CASSIAPRSDQPQHF.